A selection of T cell receptor beta chains follows, all from one sample in a study of HIV-infected children after antiretroviral therapy interruption. One entry per CDR3 protein, called by TCRdb with MiXCR from the 3' RACE reads. The sample records about 89,000 distinct CDR3 sequences, under 8% being singletons. Sequencing was performed on CD45RA+ CD4+ T cells from PBMCs, pooled from several time points, taken from a donor given antiretroviral therapy, either interrupted or continuous. The receptor set was obtained from a pool of human donors with HIV. Each CDR3 is given with its conserved first and last residue. Fields, in order: CDR3 protein, J gene, V gene.

CDR3 protein: CASRARQGHEQFF
J gene: TRBJ2-1
V gene: TRBV6-2/TRBV6-3

CDR3 protein: CASSPPSGGRGGTQYF
J gene: TRBJ2-5
V gene: TRBV18

CDR3 protein: CASSLARTGTGGGANVLTF
J gene: TRBJ2-6
V gene: TRBV7-2

CDR3 protein: CASMGRGNEKLFF
J gene: TRBJ1-4
V gene: TRBV6-1

CDR3 protein: CASNSGADTQYF
J gene: TRBJ2-3
V gene: TRBV19

CDR3 protein: CASSQDLSSSGNTIYF
J gene: TRBJ1-3
V gene: TRBV14

CDR3 protein: CSASIDSGTAETQYF
J gene: TRBJ2-5
V gene: TRBV20-1

CDR3 protein: CASSPGQGALMNTEAFF
J gene: TRBJ1-1
V gene: TRBV18

CDR3 protein: CASRWTGNYGYTF
J gene: TRBJ1-2
V gene: TRBV12-3/TRBV12-4

CDR3 protein: CASSRFLLREEQFF
J gene: TRBJ2-1
V gene: TRBV4-2

CDR3 protein: CSASVGYRGAYNEQFF
J gene: TRBJ2-1
V gene: TRBV20-1

CDR3 protein: CASSGDSGNTIYF
J gene: TRBJ1-3
V gene: TRBV5-1

CDR3 protein: CASSFMLGTQYF
J gene: TRBJ2-3
V gene: TRBV7-2

CDR3 protein: CASSRTRETQYF
J gene: TRBJ2-5
V gene: TRBV7-2

CDR3 protein: CASKRGLGETQYF
J gene: TRBJ2-5
V gene: TRBV6-5

CDR3 protein: CASSSEPGSTDTQYF
J gene: TRBJ2-3
V gene: TRBV5-1

CDR3 protein: CASSTRPETDGNTIYF
J gene: TRBJ1-3
V gene: TRBV7-9

CDR3 protein: CASSQASGKETQYF
J gene: TRBJ2-5
V gene: TRBV3-1

CDR3 protein: CASSFYQATGSYEQYF
J gene: TRBJ2-7
V gene: TRBV12-3/TRBV12-4

CDR3 protein: CASSLLTGYEQYF
J gene: TRBJ2-7
V gene: TRBV5-6

CDR3 protein: CASADGPTYEQYF
J gene: TRBJ2-7
V gene: TRBV6-1

CDR3 protein: CATGSGVGVTKNIQYF
J gene: TRBJ2-4
V gene: TRBV6-1